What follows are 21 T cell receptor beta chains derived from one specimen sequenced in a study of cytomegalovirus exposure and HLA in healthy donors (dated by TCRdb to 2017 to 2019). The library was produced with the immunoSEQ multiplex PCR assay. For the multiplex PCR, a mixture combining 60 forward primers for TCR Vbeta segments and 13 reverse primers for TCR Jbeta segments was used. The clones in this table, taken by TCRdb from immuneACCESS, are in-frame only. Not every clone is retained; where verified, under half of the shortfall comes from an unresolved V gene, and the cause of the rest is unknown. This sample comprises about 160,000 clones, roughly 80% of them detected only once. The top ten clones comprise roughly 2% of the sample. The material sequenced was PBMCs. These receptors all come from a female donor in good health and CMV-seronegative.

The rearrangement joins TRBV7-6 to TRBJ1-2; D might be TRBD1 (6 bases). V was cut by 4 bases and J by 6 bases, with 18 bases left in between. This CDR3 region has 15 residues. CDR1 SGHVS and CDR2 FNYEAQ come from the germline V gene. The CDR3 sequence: CASSSERAGADGYTF. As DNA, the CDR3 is TGTGCCAGCAGCTCCGAAAGGGCAGGGGCTGATGGCTACACCTTC.

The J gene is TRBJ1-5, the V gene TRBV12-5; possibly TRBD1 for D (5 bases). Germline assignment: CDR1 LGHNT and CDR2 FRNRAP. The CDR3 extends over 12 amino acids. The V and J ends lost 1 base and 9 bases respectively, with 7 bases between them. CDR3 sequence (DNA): TGTGCTAGTGGTTTGGGGGACTGGCCCCAGCATTTT. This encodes CASGLGDWPQHF.

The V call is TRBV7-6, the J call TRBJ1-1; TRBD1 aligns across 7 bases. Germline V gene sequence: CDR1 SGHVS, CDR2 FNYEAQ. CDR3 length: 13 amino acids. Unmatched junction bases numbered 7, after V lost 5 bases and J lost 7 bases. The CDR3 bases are TGTGCCAGCAGCGCCCAGGGGGGACGTGAAGCTTTCTTT. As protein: CASSAQGGREAFF.

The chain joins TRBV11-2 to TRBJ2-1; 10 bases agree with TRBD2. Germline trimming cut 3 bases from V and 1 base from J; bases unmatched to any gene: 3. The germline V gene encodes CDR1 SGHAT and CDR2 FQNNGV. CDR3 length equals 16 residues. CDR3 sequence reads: CASSFSSGGSYNEQFF. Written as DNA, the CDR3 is TGTGCCAGCAGCTTTTCTAGCGGGGGTTCCTACAATGAGCAGTTCTTC.

The CDR3 sequence: CASSLARSTDTQYF. DNA of the CDR3: TGTGCCAGCAGCTTAGCACGGAGCACAGATACGCAGTATTTT. The rearrangement links TRBV11-3 to TRBJ2-3; D gene ambiguous. The CDR3 extends over 14 amino acids. Germline-derived CDR1 and CDR2 are SGHNT and YENEEA. V gave up 1 base and J gave up 0 bases, with 5 bases separating them.

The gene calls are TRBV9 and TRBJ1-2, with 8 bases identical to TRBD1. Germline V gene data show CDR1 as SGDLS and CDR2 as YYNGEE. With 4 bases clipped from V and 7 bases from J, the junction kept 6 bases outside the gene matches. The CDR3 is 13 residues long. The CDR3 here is CASSPRGRGGYTF. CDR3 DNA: TGTGCCAGCAGCCCCAGGGGGCGGGGTGGCTACACCTTC. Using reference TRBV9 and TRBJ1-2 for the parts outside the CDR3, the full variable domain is DSGVTQTPKHLITATGQRVTLRCSPRSGDLSVYWYQQSLDQGLQFLIQYYNGEERAKGNILERFSAQQFPDLHSELNLSSLELGDSALYFCASSPRGRGGYTFGSGTRLTVV.

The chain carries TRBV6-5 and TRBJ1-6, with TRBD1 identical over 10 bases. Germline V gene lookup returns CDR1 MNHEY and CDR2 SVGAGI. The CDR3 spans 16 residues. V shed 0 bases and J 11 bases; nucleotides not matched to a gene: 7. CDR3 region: CASSYSFMTGGTPLHF. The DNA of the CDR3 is TGTGCCAGCAGTTACTCGTTCATGACAGGGGGCACACCCCTCCACTTT.

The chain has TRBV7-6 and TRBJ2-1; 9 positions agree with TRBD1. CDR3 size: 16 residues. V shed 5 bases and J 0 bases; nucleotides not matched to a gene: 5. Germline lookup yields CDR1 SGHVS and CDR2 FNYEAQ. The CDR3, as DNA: TGTGCCAGCAGCCGGGACAGGGCCAGCTCCTACAATGAGCAGTTCTTC. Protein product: CASSRDRASSYNEQFF.

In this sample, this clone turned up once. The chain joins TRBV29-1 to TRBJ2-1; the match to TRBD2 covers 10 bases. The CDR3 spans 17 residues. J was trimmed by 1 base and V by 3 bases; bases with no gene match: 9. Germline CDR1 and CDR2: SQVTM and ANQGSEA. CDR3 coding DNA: TGCAGCGTTGATTCGACTAGCGGGTGGGGGTCCTACAATGAGCAGTTCTTC. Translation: CSVDSTSGWGSYNEQFF.

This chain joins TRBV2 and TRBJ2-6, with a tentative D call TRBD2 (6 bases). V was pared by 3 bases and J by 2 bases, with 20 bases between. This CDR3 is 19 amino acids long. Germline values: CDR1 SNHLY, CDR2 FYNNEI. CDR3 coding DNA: TGTGCCAGCAGTGACCTTCGCGGGGCGGAGGAAGCTGGGGCCAACGTCCTGACTTTC. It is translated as CASSDLRGAEEAGANVLTF.

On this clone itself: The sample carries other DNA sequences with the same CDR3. The CDR3: CASSPTSGSYEQYF. For the CDR3, the DNA is TGTGCCAGCTCACCCACTAGCGGTTCCTACGAGCAGTACTTC. This chain connects TRBV18 to TRBJ2-7; 8 nucleotides align to TRBD2. The junction had 2 bases not matched to a gene; V was cut back by 3 bases and J by 1 base. The CDR3 runs 14 residues. Germline V gene sequence: CDR1 KGHSH, CDR2 LQKENI.

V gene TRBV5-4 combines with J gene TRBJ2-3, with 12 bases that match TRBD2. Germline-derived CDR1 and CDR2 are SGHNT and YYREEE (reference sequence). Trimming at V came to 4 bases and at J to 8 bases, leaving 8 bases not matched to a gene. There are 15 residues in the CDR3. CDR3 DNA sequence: TGTGCCAGCAGCCGGGATCGACTAGCGGGAGCTACGCAGTATTTT. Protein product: CASSRDRLAGATQYF.

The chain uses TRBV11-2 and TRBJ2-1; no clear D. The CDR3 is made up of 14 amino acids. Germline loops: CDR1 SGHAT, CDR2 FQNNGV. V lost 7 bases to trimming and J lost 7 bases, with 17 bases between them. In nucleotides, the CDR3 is TGTGCCAGCATGAGTAGAACCCGTCGTAATGAGCAGTTCTTC. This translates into CASMSRTRRNEQFF. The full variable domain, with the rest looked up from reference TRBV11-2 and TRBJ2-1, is EAGVAQSPRYKIIEKRQSVAFWCNPISGHATLYWYQQILGQGPKLLIQFQNNGVVDDSQLPKDRFSAERLKGVDSTLKIQPAKLEDSAVYLCASMSRTRRNEQFFGPGTRLTVL.

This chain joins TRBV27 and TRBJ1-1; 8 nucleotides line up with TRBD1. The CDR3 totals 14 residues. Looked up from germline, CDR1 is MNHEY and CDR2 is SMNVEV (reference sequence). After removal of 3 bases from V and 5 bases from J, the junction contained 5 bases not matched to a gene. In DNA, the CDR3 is TGTGCCAGCAGTTTGTACAGGGGGGGGACTGAAGCTTTCTTT. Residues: CASSLYRGGTEAFF.

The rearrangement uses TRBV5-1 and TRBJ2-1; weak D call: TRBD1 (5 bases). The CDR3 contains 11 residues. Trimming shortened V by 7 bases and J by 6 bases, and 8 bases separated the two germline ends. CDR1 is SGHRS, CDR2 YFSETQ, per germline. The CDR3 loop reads CASQRGNEQFF. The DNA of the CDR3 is TGCGCCAGCCAAAGGGGCAATGAGCAGTTCTTC.

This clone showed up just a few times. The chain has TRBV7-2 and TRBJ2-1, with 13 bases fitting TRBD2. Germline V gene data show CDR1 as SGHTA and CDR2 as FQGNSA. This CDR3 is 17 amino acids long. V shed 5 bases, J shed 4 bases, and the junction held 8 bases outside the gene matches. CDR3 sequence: CASSAGTSGITYNEQFF. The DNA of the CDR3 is TGTGCCAGCAGCGCCGGGACTAGCGGGATAACGTACAATGAGCAGTTCTTC.

DNA of the CDR3: TGTGCCAGCAGTTCTCTGACGGAGTCTATTTACGAGCAGTACTTC. The encoded protein is CASSSLTESIYEQYF. J is TRBJ2-7 and V is TRBV6-5; D is ambiguous. Germline V gene data show CDR1 as MNHEY and CDR2 as SVGAGI. The CDR3 is 15 amino acids. Trimming stripped 4 bases from V and 4 bases from J, with 17 bases between.

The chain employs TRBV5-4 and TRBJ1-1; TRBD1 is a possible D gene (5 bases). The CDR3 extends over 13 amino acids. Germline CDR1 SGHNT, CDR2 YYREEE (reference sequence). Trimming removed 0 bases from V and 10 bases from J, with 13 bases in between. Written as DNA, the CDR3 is TGTGCCAGCAGCTTGGAAGCTACAGGCGGAGCTTTCTTT. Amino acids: CASSLEATGGAFF.

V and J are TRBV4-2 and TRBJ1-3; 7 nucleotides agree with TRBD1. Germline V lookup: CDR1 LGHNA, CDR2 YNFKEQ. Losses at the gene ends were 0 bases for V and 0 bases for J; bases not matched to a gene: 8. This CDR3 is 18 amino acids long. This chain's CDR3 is CASSQERNRGASGNTIYF. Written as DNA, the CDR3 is TGTGCCAGCAGCCAAGAGAGGAACAGGGGCGCCTCTGGAAACACCATATATTTT.

CDR3 loop: CASSSLNYGYTF. The CDR3 nucleotides read TGTGCCAGCAGCTCACTGAACTATGGCTACACCTTC. V gene TRBV5-6 combines with J gene TRBJ1-2; no firm D call. The ends were cut back, 3 bases at V and 2 bases at J, with 5 bases in the middle. CDR3 length: 12 residues. CDR1 and CDR2 from the germline V gene are SGHDT and YYEEEE.

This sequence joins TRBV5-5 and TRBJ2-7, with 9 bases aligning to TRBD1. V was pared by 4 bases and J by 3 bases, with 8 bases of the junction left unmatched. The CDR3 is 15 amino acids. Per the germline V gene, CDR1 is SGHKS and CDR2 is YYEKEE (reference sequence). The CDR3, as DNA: TGTGCCAGCAGCGGAGGGACAGGGCATGACTACGAGCAGTACTTC. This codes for CASSGGTGHDYEQYF.